Shown below are 14 T cell receptor beta chains from a single sample sequenced in a study of blood T cell repertoires in COVID-19. This table comes from immunoSEQ multiplex PCR, and its TCRdb copy is limited to in-frame clones, with some not included. The sample yields about 180,000 clones, about 80% seen once. Sequencing input: peripheral blood. These receptors originate from a human donor in a cohort sampled during active COVID-19.

V gene TRBV7-2 combines with J gene TRBJ1-3; D is uncertain. The ends were cut back, 5 bases at V and 3 bases at J, with 8 bases in the middle. The CDR3 extends over 13 amino acids. Germline lookup yields CDR1 SGHTA and CDR2 FQGNSA. The CDR3 protein is CASSPAGGNTIYF. The CDR3 DNA reads TGTGCCAGCAGCCCCGCCGGTGGAAACACCATATATTTT.

The chain carries TRBV18 and TRBJ1-3; no firm D call. The CDR3 runs to 15 residues. The germline CDR1 and CDR2 sequences are KGHSH and LQKENI. Trimming shortened V by 0 bases and J by 2 bases, and 8 bases separated the two germline ends. The CDR3 region is CASSPPGSTGNTIYF. The CDR3 nucleotides read TGTGCCAGCTCACCACCAGGGAGTACTGGAAACACCATATATTTT.

The chain links TRBV11-2 to TRBJ1-4; maybe TRBD1 (5 bases). This CDR3 is 14 amino acids long. Germline V gene sequence: CDR1 SGHAT, CDR2 FQNNGV. Trimming shortened V by 5 bases and J by 8 bases, and 15 bases separated the two germline ends. For the CDR3, the DNA is TGTGCCAGCAGCGCCACAACCGGGGGGGAAAAACTGTTTTTT. Amino acids: CASSATTGGEKLFF.

This chain uses TRBV5-6 with TRBJ2-7; D is unresolved. The CDR3 loop spans 13 amino acids. Germline CDR1 and CDR2: SGHDT and YYEEEE. Deletions cut 1 base from V and 2 bases from J, with 7 bases between. CDR3 nucleotides: TGTGCCAGCAGCTTGCCAGACACCTACGAGCAGTACTTC. This translates into CASSLPDTYEQYF.

This clone was counted a single time. The chain couples TRBV19 to TRBJ2-7; 9 bases are shared with TRBD2. The CDR3 runs to 16 residues. Per germline, CDR1 LNHDA and CDR2 SQIVND (reference sequence). J gave up 2 bases and V 3 bases, and 8 bases lay outside the gene matches. The DNA of the CDR3 is TGTGCCAGTAGTATGGTTAGCGGGAGCAAGGCCTACGAGCAGTACTTC. This sequence encodes CASSMVSGSKAYEQYF.

The J gene is TRBJ1-1, the V gene TRBV28; D is possibly TRBD1 (5 bases). The CDR3 contains 13 residues. CDR1 and CDR2 from the germline V gene are MDHEN and SYDVKM. V was clipped by 2 bases and J by 5 bases, with 9 bases between them. The CDR3 DNA sequence: TGTGCCAGCAGTTTACAGGGAGGGACTGAAGCTTTCTTT. Amino acid sequence: CASSLQGGTEAFF.

V usage is TRBV5-1 and J usage is TRBJ2-6, with D possibly matching TRBD2 (6 bases). The CDR3 length is 15 residues. Trimming removed 6 bases at V and 2 bases at J, with 12 bases between. Germline V gene sequence: CDR1 SGHRS, CDR2 YFSETQ. This CDR3 reads CASTEGRAGANVLTF. CDR3 DNA: TGCGCCAGCACGGAGGGGCGGGCTGGGGCCAACGTCCTGACTTTC.

This chain joins TRBV27 and TRBJ2-1; 10 positions agree with TRBD2. The CDR3 runs 16 residues. Germline V CDR1 and CDR2: MNHEY, SMNVEV (reference sequence). V shed 6 bases, J shed 0 bases, and the junction held 5 bases outside the gene matches. CDR3 residues: CASRLLAGDSYNEQFF. The CDR3 DNA sequence: TGTGCCAGCAGACTTCTAGCGGGAGACTCCTACAATGAGCAGTTCTTC.

The genes are TRBV5-6 and TRBJ2-7, with a weak D call TRBD2 (6 bases). CDR3 length: 15 amino acids. Trimming took off 5 bases at V and 0 bases at J, with 15 bases between the two ends. The germline CDR1 and CDR2 sequences are SGHDT and YYEEEE. CDR3 protein: CASREAGFSSYEQYF. Written as DNA, the CDR3 is TGTGCCAGCAGAGAAGCGGGTTTCAGCTCCTACGAGCAGTACTTC.

The chain is built from TRBV7-8 and TRBJ1-6; the D gene is possibly TRBD1 (5 bases). Germline V gene sequence: CDR1 SGHVS, CDR2 FQNEAQ. The V end lost 4 bases, the J end lost 7 bases, and 17 bases lay between the germline ends. This CDR3 is built from 16 residues. The CDR3 loop reads CASSSVRAGQNSPLHF. For the CDR3, the DNA is TGTGCCAGCAGCTCCGTCCGGGCAGGGCAAAATTCACCCCTCCACTTT. The full variable domain, its missing parts supplied by reference TRBV7-8 and TRBJ1-6, is GAGVSQSPRYKVAKRGQDVALRCDPISGHVSLFWYQQALGQGPEFLTYFQNEAQLDKSGLPSDRFFAERPEGSVSTLKIQRTQQEDSAVYLCASSSVRAGQNSPLHFGNGTRLTVT.

The chain uses TRBV7-3 and TRBJ2-7; D may be TRBD2 (5 bases). Trimming stripped 4 bases from V and 6 bases from J, with 13 bases between. CDR3 size: 13 residues. Germline values: CDR1 SGHTA, CDR2 FQGTGA. CDR3 loop: CASSYRRDSEQYF. The CDR3 coding sequence is TGTGCCAGCAGCTACCGACGGGATTCCGAGCAGTACTTC.

The V and J genes are TRBV6-2 or TRBV6-3 and TRBJ2-7; perhaps TRBD2 as D (6 bases). V lost 3 bases and J lost 0, with 12 bases in between. This CDR3 is built from 15 residues. CDR1 and CDR2 from the germline V gene are MNHEY and SVGEGT. CDR3 DNA: TGTGCCAGCAGTTATATAGCGGCGAGCTCCTACGAGCAGTACTTC. Its translation: CASSYIAASSYEQYF.

This clone was counted a few times. This chain uses TRBV3-1 (or the pseudogene TRBV3-2) with TRBJ2-3; TRBD2 agrees at 9 bases. Germline CDR1 and CDR2: LGHDT and YNNKEL (reference sequence). The CDR3 contains 16 residues. With 3 bases clipped from V and 4 bases from J, the junction kept 8 bases outside the gene matches. CDR3 nucleotides: TGTGCCAGCAGCCATCGACCGGGACTAGCCCCAGATACGCAGTATTTT. Its protein product is CASSHRPGLAPDTQYF.

The chain joins TRBV19 to TRBJ1-3; D is unclear. Trimming removed 0 bases from V and 0 bases from J, with 6 bases in between. Germline V gene lookup returns CDR1 LNHDA and CDR2 SQIVND (reference sequence). CDR3 length equals 15 residues. The CDR3 is CASSIEQNSGNTIYF. CDR3 nucleotide sequence: TGTGCCAGTAGTATAGAACAGAACTCTGGAAACACCATATATTTT.